This T cell receptor beta chain was identified during a study of blood T cells in healthy people across ages. Whole-study findings and limits: Donors of long life had a larger count of naive CD4+ cells and greater diversity than aged donors.

V was clipped by 7 bases and J by 10 bases, with 19 bases between them. From germline, CDR1 is SEHNR and CDR2 FQNEAQ (reference sequence). CDR3 length: 13 residues. Next came a second PCR, run for roughly 6 to 11 cycles, which used a sample-barcoded 5' primer along with a J-beta primer mix. TCRdb ran MiXCR on the 5' RACE reads and lists one entry per CDR3 protein. The table has around 1.7 million distinct CDR3 sequences, roughly 30% seen once. Concerning this clonotype itself: Its antigen is unidentified.

The clonotype was recovered from a woman aged 25 to 39 in good health. The chain couples TRBV7-9 to TRBJ1-2; D is unresolved. Sequenced: blood. CDR3 in DNA: TGTGCCAGCACCGACCCGAACGGGGTACTCTACACCTTC. Protein: CASTDPNGVLYTF.